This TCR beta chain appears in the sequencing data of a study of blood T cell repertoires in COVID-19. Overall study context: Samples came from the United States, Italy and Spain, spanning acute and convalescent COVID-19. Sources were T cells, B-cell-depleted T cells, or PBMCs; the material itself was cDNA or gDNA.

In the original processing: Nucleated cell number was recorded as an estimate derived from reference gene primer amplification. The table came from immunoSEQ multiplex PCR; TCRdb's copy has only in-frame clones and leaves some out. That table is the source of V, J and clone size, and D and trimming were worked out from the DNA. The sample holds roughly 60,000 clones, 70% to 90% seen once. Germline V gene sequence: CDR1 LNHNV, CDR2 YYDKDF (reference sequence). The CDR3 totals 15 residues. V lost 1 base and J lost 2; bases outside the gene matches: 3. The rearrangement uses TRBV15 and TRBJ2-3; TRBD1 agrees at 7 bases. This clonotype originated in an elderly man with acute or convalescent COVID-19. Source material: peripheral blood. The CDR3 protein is CATSRGDSLTDTQYF. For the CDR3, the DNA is TGTGCCACCAGCAGAGGGGACAGCCTCACAGATACGCAGTATTTT.